The 25 T cell receptor beta chains in this list originate from one sample, sequenced in a study of spatial heterogeneity in lung cancer. Sample time point: blood at routine non-recurrence follow-up after resection. TCRdb called the 5' RACE reads again in MiXCR, with one record for every CDR3 protein. The sample includes 100,000 to 120,000 distinct CDR3 sequences, 10% to 13% of them seen just once. The input for sequencing was PBMCs, taken at follow-up. These receptors originate from a female donor with early-stage non-small cell lung cancer.

In its sample, this clonotype was seen many times. The V and J genes are TRBV6-5 and TRBJ2-1; D is possibly TRBD2 (6 bases). Germline V gene lookup returns CDR1 MNHEY and CDR2 SVGAGI. The CDR3 has 16 amino acids. V lost 5 bases and J 0 bases, leaving 14 bases between the germline ends. The CDR3 loop is CASSTTKRVSYNEQFF. CDR3 sequence (DNA): TGTGCCAGCAGTACAACCAAGCGGGTCTCCTACAATGAGCAGTTCTTC.

About this clonotype: The limits of the CDR3 on the DNA are not certain, so only TCRdb's listed CDR3 is given. The chain couples TRBV21-1 to TRBJ2-2; no check of the table's D call, TRBD1, against the DNA was made. TRBV21-1 is flagged as a pseudogene. The CDR3 is 14 residues long, counting both termini. CDR3 in amino acids: CATIPRATPGSCFF.

Worth noting for this clonotype: Germline is not matched at one junction end, which may reflect a read error. The chain carries TRBV28 and TRBJ1-5; D not certain. Germline-derived CDR1 and CDR2 are MDHEN and SYDVKM. The CDR3 extends over 15 amino acids. CDR3 loop: CTSSSSQMDNQPQHF. CDR3 DNA: TGTACCAGCAGCTCCTCCCAGATGGATAATCAGCCCCAGCATTTT. The variable domain in full, with the rest retrieved from reference TRBV28 and TRBJ1-5, is DVKVTQSSRYLVKRTGEKVFLECVQDMDHENMFWYRQDPGLGLRLIYFSYDVKMKEKGDIPEGYSVSREKKERFSLILESASTNQTSMYLCTSSSSQMDNQPQHFGDGTRLSIL.

At least ten counts were recorded for this clonotype. The V and J genes are TRBV29-1 and TRBJ2-6; D call uncertain. Trimming left V 4 bases short and J 0 bases short, with 13 bases between. This CDR3 is built from 16 residues. Germline loops: CDR1 SQVTM, CDR2 ANQGSEA. The CDR3 protein is CSVAGPRISGANVLTF. The CDR3 region has the DNA TGCAGCGTTGCCGGGCCTAGAATCTCTGGGGCCAACGTCCTGACTTTC.

This clonotype was observed a handful of times. J is TRBJ1-5 and V is TRBV24-1, with TRBD1 as a possible D gene (6 bases). CDR1 is KGHDR and CDR2 is SFDVKD in the germline V gene. The V and J ends lost 1 base and 5 bases respectively, with 11 bases between them. This CDR3 spans 15 amino acids. CDR3 sequence reads: CATSDLKGGDQPQHF. As DNA, the CDR3 is TGTGCCACCAGTGATTTAAAAGGGGGTGATCAGCCCCAGCATTTT.

This clonotype appeared many times. The chain couples TRBV9 to TRBJ2-3; D is uncertain. V was cut by 0 bases and J by 6 bases, with 8 bases left in between. Germline V gives CDR1 SGDLS, CDR2 YYNGEE. The CDR3 covers 13 residues. The CDR3 is CASSVAHSDTQYF. The CDR3 DNA follows: TGTGCCAGCAGCGTAGCGCATTCTGATACGCAGTATTTT.

The chain joins TRBV4-2 to TRBJ2-3, with D perhaps TRBD1 (5 bases). The germline V gene encodes CDR1 LGHNA and CDR2 YNFKEQ. The CDR3 is 15 residues long. V was shortened by 3 bases and J by 3 bases, with 13 bases between the two germline ends. The CDR3 loop is CASSQQGIRTDTQYF. DNA of the CDR3: TGTGCCAGCAGCCAGCAGGGTATTAGAACAGATACGCAGTATTTT.

This clonotype came up many times. The chain joins TRBV7-2 to TRBJ2-7, with 9 nucleotides matching TRBD1. Germline V lookup: CDR1 SGHTA, CDR2 FQGNSA. This CDR3 is built from 16 residues. J was trimmed by 2 bases and V by 1 base; bases with no gene match: 6. CDR3 in DNA: TGTGCCAGCAGCTTAGTCAGGGACAGGGATGCCTACGAGCAGTACGTC. Its protein product is CASSLVRDRDAYEQYV.

Only a few counts were recorded for this clonotype. The chain recombines TRBV11-2 with TRBJ1-5, with 8 nucleotides matching TRBD1. Germline CDR1 SGHAT, CDR2 FQNNGV. V lost 5 bases and J lost 6; bases outside the gene matches: 12. This CDR3 is 16 amino acids long. The CDR3 DNA reads TGTGCCAGCAGCCAGGGGACGAGGGACAGGCGTCAGCCCCAGCATTTT. Protein: CASSQGTRDRRQPQHF. The full variable domain, rest sourced from reference TRBV11-2 and TRBJ1-5, is EAGVAQSPRYKIIEKRQSVAFWCNPISGHATLYWYQQILGQGPKLLIQFQNNGVVDDSQLPKDRFSAERLKGVDSTLKIQPAKLEDSAVYLCASSQGTRDRRQPQHFGDGTRLSIL.

V is TRBV4-2 and J is TRBJ2-3; 12 nucleotides agree with TRBD2. The CDR3 extends over 19 amino acids. Trimming at V came to 1 base and at J to 0 bases, leaving 8 bases not matched to a gene. Germline lookup yields CDR1 LGHNA and CDR2 YNFKEQ. CDR3 bases: TGTGCCAGCAGCCAAGCCCCCGCGGGGACTAGCGGGAGCACAGATACGCAGTATTTT. It translates to CASSQAPAGTSGSTDTQYF.

The genes are TRBV4-1 and TRBJ2-7, with TRBD1 matching 9 bases. Germline V gene lookup returns CDR1 MGHRA and CDR2 YSYEKL. The trim removed 2 bases at V and 5 bases at J, leaving 10 bases unmatched. CDR3 length: 16 amino acids. CDR3 in DNA: TGCGCCAGCAGCCAAACGTTGGACAGGGGTCGCCACGAGCAGTACGTC. This codes for CASSQTLDRGRHEQYV.

This clonotype was seen more than once but under ten times. The rearrangement uses TRBV30 and TRBJ2-1, with 10 positions matching TRBD2. Losses at the gene ends were 1 base for V and 7 bases for J; bases not matched to a gene: 7. The CDR3 length is 15 residues. In germline, CDR1 is GTSNPN, CDR2 SVGIG (reference sequence). The CDR3 DNA reads as TGTGCCTGGAGTGGAGCGGGAGGGATACCAAATGAGCAGTTCTTC. This encodes CAWSGAGGIPNEQFF.

The rearrangement uses TRBV29-1 and TRBJ2-3; D not resolved. CDR3 size: 14 residues. CDR1 is SQVTM and CDR2 is ANQGSEA in the germline V gene. Trimming shortened V by 6 bases and J by 1 base, and 14 bases separated the two germline ends. CDR3 protein: CSVASLGGTDTQYF. CDR3 bases: TGCAGCGTGGCTTCCTTGGGCGGCACAGATACGCAGTATTTT.

This clonotype was seen more than once but under ten times. CDR3 nucleotide sequence: TGTGCCAGCAGCGATCCTAGCGGGAGGGGGGGCACAGATACGCAGTATTTT. It is translated as CASSDPSGRGGTDTQYF. The chain is built from TRBV7-9 and TRBJ2-3; 12 bases are a match to TRBD2. This CDR3 region has 17 residues. V was pared by 5 bases and J by 1 base, with 7 bases of the junction left unmatched. Germline V gives CDR1 SEHNR, CDR2 FQNEAQ (reference sequence).

The rearrangement links TRBV18 to TRBJ2-1; a weak D match, TRBD1 (6 bases). CDR1 is KGHSH, CDR2 LQKENI, per germline. Deletions cut 6 bases from V and 4 bases from J, with 19 bases between. The CDR3 extends over 16 amino acids. The CDR3 coding sequence is TGTGCCAGCTCCATCGCGACCGGGACAAATTACAATGAGCAGTTCTTC. It codes for CASSIATGTNYNEQFF.

This clonotype was seen more than once but under ten times. The chain employs TRBV11-3 and TRBJ1-1; TRBD1 aligns across 8 bases. The CDR3 sequence is 14 residues long. V was clipped by 4 bases and J by 1 base; unmatched bases: 2. CDR1 is SGHNT and CDR2 is YENEEA in the germline V gene. This CDR3 reads CASSWDRWNTEAFF. For the CDR3, the DNA is TGTGCCAGCAGCTGGGACAGGTGGAACACTGAAGCTTTCTTT. Complete variable domain (other parts from reference TRBV11-3 and TRBJ1-1): EAGVVQSPRYKIIEKKQPVAFWCNPISGHNTLYWYLQNLGQGPELLIRYENEEAVDDSQLPKDRFSAERLKGVDSTLKIQPAELGDSAVYLCASSWDRWNTEAFFGQGTRLTVV.

In this sample, this clonotype turned up a few times. V usage is TRBV19 and J usage is TRBJ2-2; 8 nucleotides align to TRBD2. CDR1 and CDR2 from the germline V gene are LNHDA and SQIVND (reference sequence). CDR3 length equals 15 residues. Trimming cost V 10 bases and J 5 bases; bases outside gene matches: 12. This CDR3 reads CATQPLAGFTGELFF. The CDR3 DNA follows: TGTGCCACCCAACCTCTAGCGGGTTTTACCGGGGAGCTGTTTTTT.

Many counts were recorded for this clonotype. The chain couples TRBV28 to TRBJ1-2, with a possible D match to TRBD1 (6 bases). This CDR3 comprises 14 residues. The V end lost 6 bases, the J end lost 8 bases, and 19 bases lay between the germline ends. Germline assignment: CDR1 MDHEN and CDR2 SYDVKM. CDR3 DNA sequence: TGTGCCAGCAGGCCCGGGGGCAGGCAAGGCGGCTACACCTTC. Translated, it gives CASRPGGRQGGYTF.

The rearrangement uses TRBV19 and TRBJ2-1; a possible D gene is TRBD2 (6 bases). CDR3 length equals 14 residues. The V end lost 6 bases, the J end lost 5 bases, and 14 bases lay between the germline ends. Germline CDR1 is LNHDA and CDR2 is SQIVND (reference sequence). The CDR3 bases are TGTGCCAGTAGGTGGGGAGGAGTGGACAATGAGCAGTTCTTC. Translating gives CASRWGGVDNEQFF.

This clonotype was counted a few times. The genes are TRBV5-4 and TRBJ2-5; TRBD1 is a possible D gene (5 bases). This CDR3 region has 14 residues. Germline CDR1 SGHNT, CDR2 YYREEE (reference sequence). The ends were cut back, 5 bases at V and 2 bases at J, with 13 bases in the middle. As DNA, the CDR3 is TGTGCCAGCAGAGGATGGACAAAACAAGAGACCCAGTACTTC. Translating gives CASRGWTKQETQYF.

This clonotype was counted many times. This rearrangement joins TRBV20-1 to TRBJ2-3; no reliable D call. The CDR3 covers 17 residues. CDR1 is DFQATT and CDR2 is SNEGSKA in the germline V gene (reference sequence). Trimming took 3 bases from V and 0 from J, leaving 19 bases between them. The CDR3 sequence is CSARPTSTLTSTDTQYF. The CDR3 DNA is TGCAGTGCTAGGCCAACATCGACGCTCACTAGCACAGATACGCAGTATTTT.

This clonotype was counted between two and nine times. The V and J genes are TRBV20-1 and TRBJ2-7, with 7 nucleotides matching TRBD2. The CDR3 runs to 16 residues. Germline values: CDR1 DFQATT, CDR2 SNEGSKA (reference sequence). Trimming at V came to 6 bases and at J to 3 bases, leaving 17 bases not matched to a gene. CDR3 protein: CSAKKIKTSEHYEQYF. DNA of the CDR3: TGCAGTGCAAAGAAAATTAAAACTAGCGAACACTACGAGCAGTACTTC.

This clonotype was observed a few times. The chain couples TRBV30 to TRBJ1-2; D not certain. The CDR3 covers 13 residues. Germline loops: CDR1 GTSNPN, CDR2 SVGIG (reference sequence). V lost 2 bases and J 8 bases, leaving 15 bases between the germline ends. The CDR3 loop is CAWSTQILWGYTF. DNA for the CDR3: TGTGCCTGGAGTACACAAATCCTATGGGGCTACACCTTC.

This sequence joins TRBV29-1 and TRBJ2-3; possibly TRBD1 for D (5 bases). V was trimmed by 4 bases and J by 3 bases, leaving 11 bases between them. The CDR3 consists of 13 residues. Germline CDR1 reads SQVTM; CDR2 reads ANQGSEA. The CDR3 is CSVATGWTDTQYF. CDR3 in DNA: TGCAGCGTTGCTACAGGTTGGACAGATACGCAGTATTTT.

This sequence joins TRBV7-2 and TRBJ1-1; weak D call: TRBD1 (5 bases). CDR3 size: 13 residues. Germline CDR1 is SGHTA and CDR2 is FQGNSA. Between the trimmed V and J ends, which lost 5 bases and 6 bases, there was a span of 13 bases. The CDR3 is CASSTQDMAEAFF. In nucleotides, the CDR3 is TGTGCCAGCAGCACACAGGATATGGCTGAAGCTTTCTTT.